A selection of T cell receptor beta chains follows, all from one sample in a study of blood T cell repertoires in COVID-19. Profiled with immunoSEQ multiplex PCR; TCRdb holds only in-frame clones, not every one. This table holds approximately 180,000 clones, 80% to 90% found once. What was sequenced was PBMCs or T cells enriched from blood (not recorded which). The receptors derive from a man aged 45-65 years who had recovered from COVID-19. CDR3s include the opening cysteine and the closing phenylalanine or tryptophan. D genes are given only for firm matches. Not all rows give a size; the values are once, few, many and, for expanded clones, a class.

j_call d_call cdr3_length clone_size v_call cdr3_aa cdr3_nt
TRBJ1-5 NA 12 few TRBV6-2/TRBV6-3 CASSYSTTPQHF TGTGCCAGCAGTTACTCGACAACACCCCAGCATTTT
TRBJ1-4 TRBD1 15 NA TRBV5-6 CASSETGTGREKLFF TGTGCCAGCAGCGAGACCGGGACAGGGAGGGAAAAACTGTTTTTT
TRBJ2-3 TRBD2 17 NA TRBV7-8 CASSRGGLAGGADTQYF TGTGCCAGCAGCCGAGGCGGTCTAGCGGGGGGTGCAGATACGCAGTATTTT
TRBJ1-3 TRBD1 15 NA TRBV7-9 CASSSTGNSGNTIYF TGTGCCAGCAGCTCGACAGGGAACTCTGGAAACACCATATATTTT
TRBJ1-2 NA 13 few TRBV3-1/TRBV3-2 CASSFEAGVGYTF TGTGCCAGCAGCTTCGAGGCAGGGGTTGGCTACACCTTC
TRBJ2-1 NA 15 NA TRBV18 CASSPMSAANNEQFF TGTGCCAGCTCACCAATGTCCGCGGCCAACAATGAGCAGTTCTTC
TRBJ1-1 TRBD1 13 NA TRBV12-3/TRBV12-4 CASSRQGVTEAFF TGTGCCAGCAGCCGACAGGGTGTCACTGAAGCTTTCTTT
TRBJ1-1 TRBD1 13 NA TRBV10-3 CAISQGATTEAFF TGTGCCATCAGCCAGGGGGCGACTACTGAAGCTTTCTTT
TRBJ1-4 NA 17 NA TRBV4-2 CASSRGGFVRTNEKLFF TGTGCCAGCAGCCGGGGGGGGTTTGTGCGAACTAATGAAAAACTGTTTTTT
TRBJ1-4 TRBD1 14 NA TRBV7-9 CASSHRQGDEKLFF TGTGCCAGCAGTCATCGGCAGGGGGATGAAAAACTGTTTTTT
TRBJ1-2 NA 14 NA TRBV30 CAWSGTGMGYGYTF TGTGCCTGGAGTGGAACAGGGATGGGCTATGGCTACACCTTC
TRBJ1-2 NA 13 NA TRBV25-1 CATGGAGNYGYTF TGTGCCACCGGGGGAGCTGGTAACTATGGCTACACCTTC
TRBJ2-5 NA 17 NA TRBV7-9 CASSRFAPVESQETQYF TGTGCCAGCAGCCGTTTCGCCCCGGTGGAGAGTCAAGAGACCCAGTACTTC
TRBJ1-4 TRBD1 15 NA TRBV30 CAHTGGGSSNEKLFF TGTGCCCACACAGGGGGGGGTTCGTCTAATGAAAAACTGTTTTTT
TRBJ1-2 NA 15 NA TRBV6-2/TRBV6-3 CASSYPGQANYGYTF TGTGCCAGCAGTTACCCCGGACAAGCTAACTATGGCTACACCTTC
TRBJ2-2 TRBD1 14 NA TRBV29-1 CSVGQGENTGELFF TGCAGCGTGGGACAGGGTGAGAACACCGGGGAGCTGTTTTTT
TRBJ1-2 NA 12 NA TRBV3-1/TRBV3-2 CASSRDFYGYTF TGTGCCAGCAGCCGGGACTTCTATGGCTACACCTTC
TRBJ1-2 NA 13 NA TRBV28 CASTAGSGYGYTF TGTGCCAGCACAGCAGGGTCTGGCTATGGCTACACCTTC
TRBJ1-2 NA 15 many TRBV16 CASSQSEKPNYGYTF TGTGCCAGCAGCCAATCTGAGAAACCTAACTATGGCTACACCTTC
TRBJ1-2 TRBD1 14 NA TRBV6-5 CASRAPGQHYGYTF TGTGCCAGCAGGGCGCCGGGACAGCACTATGGCTACACCTTC
TRBJ1-5 NA 13 NA TRBV19 CASSQGSGQPQHF TGTGCCAGTAGTCAAGGGAGTGGTCAGCCCCAGCATTTT
TRBJ1-2 NA 14 NA TRBV2 CASTMDAANYGYTF TGTGCCAGCACCATGGATGCGGCTAACTATGGCTACACCTTC
TRBJ2-3 TRBD2 16 NA TRBV7-9 CASSSGLAGGPDTQYF TGTGCCAGCAGCTCAGGACTAGCGGGGGGGCCAGATACGCAGTATTTT
TRBJ1-1 NA 14 NA TRBV4-1 CASRGVLRDTEAFF TGCGCCAGCAGAGGAGTCCTCCGGGACACTGAAGCTTTCTTT
TRBJ2-1 TRBD1 16 NA TRBV4-1 CASSHLRDRGQNEQFF TGCGCCAGCAGCCATCTCCGGGACAGGGGGCAGAATGAGCAGTTCTTC
TRBJ1-1 NA 14 once TRBV5-1 CASSYQPGDTEAFF TGCGCCAGCAGCTATCAGCCAGGGGACACTGAAGCTTTCTTT
TRBJ1-3 NA 15 few TRBV4-1 CASSQVGQSGNTIYF TGCGCCAGCAGCCAAGTTGGACAGTCTGGAAACACCATATATTTT
TRBJ2-6 TRBD1 17 NA TRBV5-8 CASSSTGTKRGANVLTF TGTGCCAGCAGCTCGACAGGGACCAAGAGAGGGGCCAACGTCCTGACTTTC
TRBJ1-4 NA 14 NA TRBV5-4 CASSLGTGNEKLFF TGTGCCAGCAGCTTGGGGACGGGGAATGAAAAACTGTTTTTT
TRBJ1-2 NA 15 NA TRBV4-1 CASSQETGFNYGYTF TGCGCCAGCAGCCAAGAAACGGGATTTAACTATGGCTACACCTTC
TRBJ1-5 NA 16 NA TRBV21-1 CASSPPREQPNQPQHF TGTGCCAGCAGCCCCCCCCGGGAACAGCCCAATCAGCCCCAGCATTTT
TRBJ1-2 TRBD1 17 NA TRBV4-1 CASSQEGQGWPSYGYTF TGCGCCAGCAGCCAAGAGGGACAGGGTTGGCCGTCCTATGGCTACACCTTC
TRBJ2-5 TRBD2 13 NA TRBV7-2 CATNHGRAETQYF TGTGCCACCAATCATGGGAGGGCTGAGACCCAGTACTTC
TRBJ2-5 TRBD2 16 NA TRBV19 CASSTGGAGPQETQYF TGTGCCAGTAGTACCGGGGGGGCGGGCCCCCAAGAGACCCAGTACTTC
TRBJ2-1 TRBD1 14 NA TRBV7-8 CASSFRTGSNEQFF TGTGCCAGCAGTTTTAGGACAGGTTCGAACGAGCAGTTCTTC
TRBJ1-1 NA 11 NA TRBV20-1 CSGSGQTEAFF TGCAGTGGTTCGGGACAAACTGAAGCTTTCTTT
TRBJ2-7 NA 17 NA TRBV9 CASSAFPGSPYSYEQYF TGTGCCAGCAGCGCGTTCCCGGGATCCCCCTATTCCTACGAGCAGTACTTC
TRBJ1-1 NA 14 NA TRBV28 CASSSYRVGTEAFF TGTGCCAGCAGTTCCTACAGGGTTGGGACTGAAGCTTTCTTT
TRBJ1-2 TRBD1 14 NA TRBV30 CAWSVQTGPYGYTF TGTGCCTGGAGTGTACAGACAGGGCCCTATGGCTACACCTTC
TRBJ2-5 TRBD2 17 NA TRBV3-1/TRBV3-2 CASSLLGLAGGQETQYF TGTGCCAGCAGCCTCCTCGGGTTAGCGGGGGGCCAAGAGACCCAGTACTTC
TRBJ2-5 NA 15 NA TRBV3-1/TRBV3-2 CASSFELAFSETQYF TGTGCCAGCAGCTTTGAGCTAGCTTTTTCAGAGACCCAGTACTTC
TRBJ2-1 NA 15 once TRBV14 CASSQVLGWGDEQFF TGTGCCAGCAGCCAAGTACTGGGGTGGGGCGATGAGCAGTTCTTC
TRBJ1-2 TRBD1 14 NA TRBV6-5 CASSSGQSNYGYTF TGTGCCAGCAGTTCGGGACAGTCTAACTATGGCTACACCTTC
TRBJ1-1 TRBD1 13 NA TRBV2 CASSGEGQGKAFF TGTGCCAGCAGTGGGGAGGGACAGGGGAAAGCTTTCTTT
TRBJ1-6 TRBD1 14 NA TRBV5-1 CASSPGQGYSPLHF TGCGCCAGCAGCCCAGGACAGGGTTATTCACCCCTCCACTTT
TRBJ2-5 TRBD1 15 NA TRBV5-1 CASSSGQGAQETQYF TGCGCCAGCAGCTCAGGACAGGGTGCCCAAGAGACCCAGTACTTC
TRBJ2-4 TRBD1 13 NA TRBV6-5 CASEPGQINIQYF TGTGCCAGCGAGCCGGGACAGATAAACATTCAGTACTTC
TRBJ2-5 TRBD1 16 NA TRBV11-2 CASSPRGQAYQETQYF TGTGCCAGCAGCCCTCGGGGACAGGCATACCAAGAGACCCAGTACTTC
TRBJ2-7 NA 13 NA TRBV6-5 CASTQTGTYEQYF TGTGCCAGCACCCAGACAGGCACCTACGAGCAGTACTTC
TRBJ1-4 TRBD1 18 few TRBV3-1/TRBV3-2 CASSQGRQAAAGGGKLFF TGTGCCAGCAGCCAAGGAAGGCAAGCGGCGGCAGGGGGCGGAAAACTGTTTTTT
TRBJ1-3 NA 17 NA TRBV18 CASSPSQGLYSGNTIYF TGTGCCAGCTCACCATCCCAGGGCCTTTACTCTGGAAACACCATATATTTT
TRBJ2-2 TRBD2 18 NA TRBV7-6 CASSLTSMGLAGPGELFF TGTGCCAGCAGCTTGACTTCGATGGGACTAGCGGGGCCCGGGGAGCTGTTTTTT
TRBJ1-6 TRBD1 16 NA TRBV10-3 CAIRGTGESYNSPLHF TGTGCCATCAGGGGGACAGGGGAATCCTATAATTCACCCCTCCACTTT
TRBJ2-3 TRBD2 17 NA TRBV4-2 CASSPGLAGAVADTQYF TGTGCCAGCAGCCCGGGACTAGCGGGGGCTGTAGCAGATACGCAGTATTTT
TRBJ2-5 TRBD1 16 NA TRBV7-8 CASSSRYRGPQETQYF TGTGCCAGCAGCTCCCGGTACAGGGGGCCCCAAGAGACCCAGTACTTC
TRBJ2-6 NA 13 NA TRBV19 CASNRAGANVLTF TGTGCCAGTAACAGGGCTGGGGCCAACGTCCTGACTTTC
TRBJ1-1 NA 16 NA TRBV3-1/TRBV3-2 CASSRRGRGGNTEAFF TGTGCCAGCAGCCGAAGAGGGAGGGGGGGGAACACTGAAGCTTTCTTT
TRBJ1-3 NA 16 once TRBV6-4 CASSDSSGEPGNTIYF TGTGCCAGCAGTGACTCCTCAGGGGAGCCTGGAAACACCATATATTTT
TRBJ1-1 TRBD1 18 few TRBV7-9 CASSLSPLYTGGNTEAFF TGTGCCAGCAGCTTAAGCCCCCTTTATACAGGGGGGAACACTGAAGCTTTCTTT